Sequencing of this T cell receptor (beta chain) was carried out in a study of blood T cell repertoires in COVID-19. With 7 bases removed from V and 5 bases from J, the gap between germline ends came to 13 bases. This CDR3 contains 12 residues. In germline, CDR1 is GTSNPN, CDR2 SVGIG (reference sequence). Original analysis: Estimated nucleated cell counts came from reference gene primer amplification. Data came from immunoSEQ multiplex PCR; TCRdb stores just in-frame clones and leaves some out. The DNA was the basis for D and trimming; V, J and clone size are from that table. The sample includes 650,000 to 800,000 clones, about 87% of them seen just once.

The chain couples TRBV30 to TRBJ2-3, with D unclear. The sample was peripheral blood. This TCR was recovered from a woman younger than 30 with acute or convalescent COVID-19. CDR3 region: CASSRVLDTQYF. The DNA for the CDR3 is TGTGCCTCCTCCCGGGTCCTAGATACGCAGTATTTT.